These 26 T cell receptor beta chains share one sample of origin, sequenced in a study of blood T cells in healthy people across ages. Together with a sample-barcoded 5' primer, a J-beta primer mix was included in a second PCR lasting roughly 6 to 12 cycles. One entry per CDR3 protein results from TCRdb running MiXCR on the 5' RACE reads. The sample holds approximately 580,000 distinct CDR3 sequences, 20% to 30% seen once. These data are also associated with another study on T cells of mothers and their children.

The specimen was blood. The receptors here all came from a boy younger than 18 in good health.

This clonotype has at least ten counts. The genes are TRBV28 and TRBJ2-1; D is uncertain. CDR1 and CDR2 (germline): MDHEN, SYDVKM. This CDR3 has 11 residues. Deletions cut 5 bases from V and 4 bases from J, with 3 bases between. The CDR3 sequence is CASSTYNEQFF. CDR3 in DNA: TGTGCCAGCAGTACTTACAATGAGCAGTTCTTC.

With respect to this clonotype: Given a much more abundant clone one base away, this may be a read error. The chain joins TRBV6-5 to TRBJ2-1; a possible D gene is TRBD2 (5 bases). Trimming took 2 bases from V and 1 from J, leaving 6 bases between them. The CDR3 is made up of 14 amino acids. CDR1 MNHEY and CDR2 SVGAGI come from the germline V gene. CDR3 in DNA: TGTGCCAGCAGTTACAGGGAGTCCTACAATGAGCAGTTCTTC. Its protein is CASSYRESYNEQFF.

This clonotype was observed a few times. The CDR3 nucleotides read TGTGCCAGCAGCTTAGGGTGGGATGAGCAGTTCTTC. Amino acids: CASSLGWDEQFF. The genes are TRBV5-6 and TRBJ2-1; D is unresolved. The germline CDR1 and CDR2 sequences are SGHDT and YYEEEE. Between the trimmed V and J ends, which lost 2 bases and 8 bases, there was a span of 8 bases. The CDR3 sequence is 12 residues long.

The chain employs TRBV7-9 and TRBJ2-2; 9 bases agree with TRBD1. In germline, CDR1 is SEHNR, CDR2 FQNEAQ (reference sequence). The CDR3 length is 16 residues. V lost 5 bases to trimming and J lost 5 bases; unmatched junction nucleotides: 9. CDR3 bases: TGTGCCAGCAGCCCAAACCCGACAGGGGGGACCGGGGAGCTGTTTTTT. Translated: CASSPNPTGGTGELFF.

This clonotype came up a few times. The CDR3 nucleotides are TGTGCCAGCAGCTTAAAGGGCAAAACTGAAGCTTTCTTT. Protein sequence: CASSLKGKTEAFF. This chain uses TRBV7-2 with TRBJ1-1; no clear D. The CDR3 has 13 amino acids. Per the germline V gene, CDR1 is SGHTA and CDR2 is FQGNSA. The V end was cut by 2 bases, the J end by 5 bases, with 9 bases between.

DNA of the CDR3: TGCAGTGCTGGAGTGGGCTCTGGGGCCAACGTCCTGACTTTC. Its protein product is CSAGVGSGANVLTF. This sequence joins TRBV20-1 and TRBJ2-6; D not resolved. CDR3 size: 14 residues. Trimming removed 5 bases at V and 0 bases at J, with 8 bases between. CDR1 is DFQATT and CDR2 is SNEGSKA in the germline V gene (reference sequence).

This clonotype occurred a few times. The V and J genes are TRBV29-1 and TRBJ2-5; 7 positions match TRBD2. Germline V gene data show CDR1 as SQVTM and CDR2 as ANQGSEA. V lost 1 base and J lost 2; bases outside the gene matches: 4. CDR3 length equals 14 residues. CDR3 sequence: CSVEVGGPQETQYF. The CDR3 DNA sequence: TGCAGCGTTGAAGTGGGAGGGCCTCAAGAGACCCAGTACTTC.

The table lists this clonotype with a few counts. The genes are TRBV4-1 and TRBJ1-2; 9 positions agree with TRBD1. Germline V gene sequence: CDR1 MGHRA, CDR2 YSYEKL. The V and J ends lost 0 bases and 8 bases, in that order; junction bases with no gene match: 13. The CDR3 has 17 residues. In DNA, the CDR3 is TGCGCCAGCAGCCAAGAAGAATCCACAGGGGGCATTTGGGGCTACACCTTC. Protein product: CASSQEESTGGIWGYTF.

This clonotype was seen only a few times. The chain employs TRBV7-2 and TRBJ2-4; D uncertain. V was trimmed by 5 bases and J by 5 bases, leaving 19 bases between them. Per germline, CDR1 SGHTA and CDR2 FQGNSA. CDR3 length equals 16 residues. CDR3 sequence: CASSPTPRQTQNIQYF. Written as DNA, the CDR3 is TGTGCCAGCAGCCCAACCCCTAGGCAAACCCAAAACATTCAGTACTTC.

This chain links TRBV15 with TRBJ2-5; 10 positions match TRBD2. This CDR3 has 15 residues. The V segment lost 6 bases and the J segment 4 bases; nucleotides outside the gene matches: 8. Germline loops: CDR1 LNHNV, CDR2 YYDKDF (reference sequence). The CDR3 nucleotides are TGTGCCACCAGATTAAGCGGGGGGGGCAGAGAGACCCAGTACTTC. Its translation is CATRLSGGGRETQYF.

The V call is TRBV28, the J call TRBJ1-5; 8 bases align to TRBD1. Germline V gene data show CDR1 as MDHEN and CDR2 as SYDVKM. The trim removed 5 bases at V and 0 bases at J, leaving 12 bases unmatched. CDR3 size: 18 residues. The CDR3 DNA is TGTGCCAGCAGTCCCAAAGGACAGGGCTTTTGTAGCAATCAGCCCCAGCATTTT. It codes for CASSPKGQGFCSNQPQHF.

The chain links TRBV7-9 to TRBJ2-5; D is uncertain. Per germline, CDR1 SEHNR and CDR2 FQNEAQ (reference sequence). V lost 3 bases and J lost 2, with 22 bases in between. The CDR3 spans 18 residues. The CDR3 loop is CASSLGRAHIHQQETQYF. The CDR3 region has the DNA TGTGCCAGCAGCTTGGGCCGGGCCCATATACACCAACAAGAGACCCAGTACTTC.

The CDR3 protein is CATSTGRAGWDQPQHF. CDR3 bases: TGTGCCACCAGCACAGGGAGGGCTGGTTGGGATCAGCCCCAGCATTTT. The chain carries TRBV15 and TRBJ1-5; a weak D match, TRBD1 (5 bases). This CDR3 region has 16 residues. CDR1 and CDR2 from the germline V gene are LNHNV and YYDKDF (reference sequence). Trimming cost V 4 bases and J 5 bases, with 18 bases left between them.

This clonotype is a singleton in its sample. The chain couples TRBV7-9 to TRBJ2-5; possible D gene TRBD1, 6 bases. CDR1 and CDR2 from the germline V gene are SEHNR and FQNEAQ (reference sequence). V was shortened by 5 bases and J by 1 base, with 17 bases between the two germline ends. The CDR3 covers 16 residues. The chain's CDR3 is CASSTPITGSQETQYF. DNA of the CDR3: TGTGCCAGCAGCACCCCTATAACAGGGTCCCAAGAGACCCAGTACTTC.

This clonotype has just a few counts. The chain couples TRBV24-1 to TRBJ2-5; D is tentatively TRBD1 or TRBD2 (5 bases each). The CDR3 runs to 13 residues. V lost 9 bases to trimming and J lost 1 base, with 11 bases between them. Germline CDR1 and CDR2: KGHDR and SFDVKD. The DNA for the CDR3 is TGTGCCACCGCTGGGGGTTTCCAAGAGACCCAGTACTTC. It is translated as CATAGGFQETQYF.

The CDR3 sequence: CASSNPSSGRKVYADTQYF. CDR3 sequence (DNA): TGTGCCAGCAGCAACCCCAGTAGCGGGAGAAAGGTGTACGCAGATACGCAGTATTTT. V gene TRBV6-2 or TRBV6-3 combines with J gene TRBJ2-3; the match to TRBD2 covers 9 bases. The CDR3 consists of 19 residues. The germline V gene has CDR1 MNHEY and CDR2 SVGEGT. Unmatched junction bases numbered 20, after V lost 6 bases and J lost 4 bases.

This clonotype turned up a few times. The chain uses TRBV5-1 and TRBJ2-1; D unresolved. The CDR3 has 14 residues. V gave up 7 bases and J gave up 4 bases, with 15 bases separating them. CDR1 and CDR2 from the germline V gene are SGHRS and YFSETQ. Here the CDR3 DNA reads TGCGCCAGCCATCCAACTTTGGGTTACAATGAGCAGTTCTTC. Translated: CASHPTLGYNEQFF.

This clonotype has a single count. Germline and junction disagree at one end, which may indicate a read error. The chain has TRBV6-6 and TRBJ1-1; a weak D match, TRBD1 (6 bases). Germline lookup yields CDR1 MNHNY and CDR2 SVGAGI (reference sequence). This CDR3 has 12 residues. The CDR3 region is CASTSGVTEASF. Here the CDR3 DNA reads TGTGCCAGCACCTCAGGGGTGACTGAAGCTTCCTTT.

This sequence joins TRBV14 and TRBJ2-5; weak D call: TRBD1 (5 bases). The germline V gene encodes CDR1 SGHDN and CDR2 FVKESK. Trimming took 0 bases from V and 0 from J, leaving 11 bases between them. The CDR3 loop spans 16 amino acids. The CDR3 loop is CASSQEFAGYQETQYF. Here the CDR3 DNA reads TGTGCCAGCAGCCAAGAATTCGCAGGGTACCAAGAGACCCAGTACTTC.

J is TRBJ2-3 and V is TRBV12-3 or TRBV12-4; D might be TRBD2 (6 bases). The V and J ends lost 7 bases and 0 bases respectively, with 11 bases between them. The CDR3 has 14 amino acids. CDR3 nucleotides: TGTGCCAGCACCCAACGGGGGAGCACAGATACGCAGTATTTT. Protein sequence: CASTQRGSTDTQYF.

This clonotype has a handful of counts. The chain uses TRBV24-1 and TRBJ2-1; a weak D match, TRBD1 (5 bases). V lost 10 bases and J 5 bases, leaving 14 bases between the germline ends. The CDR3 is made up of 13 amino acids. Germline CDR1 and CDR2: KGHDR and SFDVKD. The CDR3 here is CATRSGQNNEQFF. In DNA form, the CDR3 reads TGTGCCACGAGGTCCGGACAAAACAATGAGCAGTTCTTC.

The chain is built from TRBV20-1 and TRBJ2-4; 9 bases are a match to TRBD2. CDR1 DFQATT and CDR2 SNEGSKA come from the germline V gene (reference sequence). Trimming removed 3 bases from V and 0 bases from J; junction bases left unmatched: 6. This CDR3 contains 16 residues. CDR3 sequence: CSASDLAGLAKNIQYF. DNA of the CDR3: TGCAGTGCTAGTGATCTAGCGGGGTTAGCCAAAAACATTCAGTACTTC.

The rearrangement uses TRBV7-2 and TRBJ2-3, with D perhaps matching TRBD1 or TRBD2 (5 bases each). The CDR3 contains 17 residues. Trimming took off 7 bases at V and 4 bases at J, with 24 bases between the two ends. Germline CDR1 reads SGHTA; CDR2 reads FQGNSA. The CDR3 reads CASISRGAGPGADTQYF. CDR3 DNA: TGTGCCAGCATCTCGAGAGGGGCAGGGCCCGGTGCAGATACGCAGTATTTT.

This chain joins TRBV7-2 and TRBJ2-7; no definite D call. The V and J ends lost 4 bases and 0 bases respectively, with 22 bases between them. Looked up from germline, CDR1 is SGHTA and CDR2 is FQGNSA. The CDR3 has 18 amino acids. The CDR3 loop reads CASSYSPPGAISSYEQYF. The CDR3 nucleotides are TGTGCCAGCAGCTACAGCCCCCCGGGCGCAATAAGCTCCTACGAGCAGTACTTC. Using reference TRBV7-2 and TRBJ2-7 for the parts outside the CDR3, the full variable domain is GAGVSQSPSNKVTEKGKDVELRCDPISGHTALYWYRQSLGQGLEFLIYFQGNSAPDKSGLPSDRFSAERTGGSVSTLTIQRTQQEDSAVYLCASSYSPPGAISSYEQYFGPGTRLTVT.

The chain has TRBV7-9 and TRBJ2-1; TRBD2 agrees at 12 bases. The trim removed 4 bases at V and 7 bases at J, leaving 14 bases unmatched. The CDR3 runs 18 residues. The V gene's germline CDR1 is SEHNR and CDR2 FQNEAQ (reference sequence). For the CDR3, the DNA is TGTGCCAGCAGCTCCTCGCTGGCTAGCGGGGGGGTTTTGAATGAGCAGTTCTTC. Its translation is CASSSSLASGGVLNEQFF.

This clonotype was counted a few times. The rearrangement links TRBV4-2 to TRBJ2-2; 13 positions match TRBD2. The V gene's germline CDR1 is LGHNA and CDR2 YNFKEQ. V trimming: 3 bases; J trimming: 2 bases; junction bases outside the gene matches: 3. CDR3 length: 17 amino acids. CDR3: CASSHGTSGTNTGELFF. The CDR3 region has the DNA TGTGCCAGCAGCCACGGGACTAGCGGGACCAACACCGGGGAGCTGTTTTTT.